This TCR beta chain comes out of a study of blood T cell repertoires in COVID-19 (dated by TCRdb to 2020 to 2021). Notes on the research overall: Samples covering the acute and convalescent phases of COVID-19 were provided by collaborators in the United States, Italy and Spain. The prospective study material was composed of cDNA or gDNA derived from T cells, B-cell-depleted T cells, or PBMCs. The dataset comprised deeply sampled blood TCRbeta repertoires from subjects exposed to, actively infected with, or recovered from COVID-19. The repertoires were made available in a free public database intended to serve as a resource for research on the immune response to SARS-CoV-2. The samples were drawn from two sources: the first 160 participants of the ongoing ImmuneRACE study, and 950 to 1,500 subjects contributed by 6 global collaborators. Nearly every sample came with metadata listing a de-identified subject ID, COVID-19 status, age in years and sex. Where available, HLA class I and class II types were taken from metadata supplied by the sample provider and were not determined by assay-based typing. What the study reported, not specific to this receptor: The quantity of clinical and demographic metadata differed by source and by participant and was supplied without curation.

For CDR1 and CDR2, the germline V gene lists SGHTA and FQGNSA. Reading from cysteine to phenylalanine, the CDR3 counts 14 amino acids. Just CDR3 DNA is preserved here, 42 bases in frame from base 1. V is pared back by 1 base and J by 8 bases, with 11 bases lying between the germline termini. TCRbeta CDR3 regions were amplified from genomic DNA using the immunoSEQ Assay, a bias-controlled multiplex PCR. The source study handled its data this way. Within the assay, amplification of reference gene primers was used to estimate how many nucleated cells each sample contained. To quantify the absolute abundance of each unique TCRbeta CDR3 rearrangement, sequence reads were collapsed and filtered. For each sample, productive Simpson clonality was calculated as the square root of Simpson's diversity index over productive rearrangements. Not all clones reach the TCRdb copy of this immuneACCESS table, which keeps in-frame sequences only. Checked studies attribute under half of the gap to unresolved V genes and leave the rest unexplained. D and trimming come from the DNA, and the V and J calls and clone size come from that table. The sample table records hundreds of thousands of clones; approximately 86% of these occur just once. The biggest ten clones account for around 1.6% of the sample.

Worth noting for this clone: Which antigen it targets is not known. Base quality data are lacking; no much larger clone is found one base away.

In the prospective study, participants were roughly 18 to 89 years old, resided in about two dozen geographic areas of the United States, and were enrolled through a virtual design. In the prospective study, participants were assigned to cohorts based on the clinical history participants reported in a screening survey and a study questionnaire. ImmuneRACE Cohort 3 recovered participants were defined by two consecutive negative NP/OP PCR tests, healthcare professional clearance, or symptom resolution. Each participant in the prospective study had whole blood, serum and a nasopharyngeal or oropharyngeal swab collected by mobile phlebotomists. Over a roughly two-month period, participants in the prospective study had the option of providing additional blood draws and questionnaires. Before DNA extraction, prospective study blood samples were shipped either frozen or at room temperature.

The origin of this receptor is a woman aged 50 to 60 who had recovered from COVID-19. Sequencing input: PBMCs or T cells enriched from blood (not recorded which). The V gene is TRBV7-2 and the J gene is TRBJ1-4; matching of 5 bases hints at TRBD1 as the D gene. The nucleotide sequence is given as TGTGCCAGCAGCTTAGGGTTGGGGGGGGAAAAACTGTTTTTT. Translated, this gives CASSLGLGGEKLFF.